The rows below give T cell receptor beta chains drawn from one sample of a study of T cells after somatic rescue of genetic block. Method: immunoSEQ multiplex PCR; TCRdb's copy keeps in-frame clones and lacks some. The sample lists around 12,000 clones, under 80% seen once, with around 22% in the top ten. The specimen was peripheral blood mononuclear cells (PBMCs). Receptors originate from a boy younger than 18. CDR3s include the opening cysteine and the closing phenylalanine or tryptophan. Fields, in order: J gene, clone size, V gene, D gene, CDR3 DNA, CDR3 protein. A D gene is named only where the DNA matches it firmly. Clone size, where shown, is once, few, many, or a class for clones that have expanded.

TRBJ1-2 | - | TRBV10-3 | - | TGTGCCATCAGTGAGGACCTCTATGGCTACACCTTC | CAISEDLYGYTF
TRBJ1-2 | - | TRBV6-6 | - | TGTGCCAGCAGTACGGGGCCAGGGGCCCATGGCTACACCTTC | CASSTGPGAHGYTF
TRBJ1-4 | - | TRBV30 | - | TGTGCCTGGAGTGTAATGGCAGCTAATGAAAAACTGTTTTTT | CAWSVMAANEKLFF
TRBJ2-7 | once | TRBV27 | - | TGTGCCACCATTTCCCCCCAGCGTGCCTACGAGCAGTACTTC | CATISPQRAYEQYF
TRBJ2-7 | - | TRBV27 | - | TGTGCCAGCAGTTTATTGTCCAGGGGGGTCTACGAGCAGTACTTC | CASSLLSRGVYEQYF
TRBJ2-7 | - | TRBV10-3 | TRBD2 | TGTGCCATCAGTGAGCCCGGGTGGGGGACTAGCGGGACCTTC | CAISEPGWGTSGTF
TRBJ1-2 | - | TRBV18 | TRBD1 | TGTGCCAGCTCACCTCCGGGACAGGGAGGAGGAGGCTATGGCTACACCTTC | CASSPPGQGGGGYGYTF
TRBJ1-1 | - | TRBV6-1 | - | TGTGCCAGCAGTGAGAGGGGATACAGGGAGACTGAAGCTTTCTTT | CASSERGYRETEAFF
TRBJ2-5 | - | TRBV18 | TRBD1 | TGTGCCAGCTCGCCGGGACAGGGGCAAGAGACCCAGTACTTC | CASSPGQGQETQYF
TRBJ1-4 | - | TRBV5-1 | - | TGCGCCAGCAGCTTAGGACACATCGCAACTAATGAAAAACTGTTTTTT | CASSLGHIATNEKLFF
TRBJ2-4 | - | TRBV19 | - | TGTGCCAGTAGTCCCCTTCAGAGGTCCAAAAACATTCAGTACTTC | CASSPLQRSKNIQYF
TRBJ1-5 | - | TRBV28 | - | TGTGCCAGCAGTTTAATGGCCCCGAATCAGCCCCAGCATTTT | CASSLMAPNQPQHF
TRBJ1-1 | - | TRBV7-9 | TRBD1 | TGTGCCAGCAGCTGGGGGACAGGGGGCAAGGGTAAGAACACTGAAGCTTTCTTT | CASSWGTGGKGKNTEAFF
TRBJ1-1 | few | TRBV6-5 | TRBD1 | TGTGCCAGCAGGCCCGGACAGGTAGACACTGAAGCTTTCTTT | CASRPGQVDTEAFF
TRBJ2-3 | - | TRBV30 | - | TGTGCCTGGAGTTCGGATGGACATGGGACAGATACGCAGTATTTT | CAWSSDGHGTDTQYF
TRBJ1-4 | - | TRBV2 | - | TGTGCCAGCCGAAGAGCCCGAAATGAAAAACTGTTTTTT | CASRRARNEKLFF
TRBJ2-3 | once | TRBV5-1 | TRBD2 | TGCGCCAGCAGTTCCAGCGGGGGGGCCAGTAGCACAGATACGCAGTATTTT | CASSSSGGASSTDTQYF
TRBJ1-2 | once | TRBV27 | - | TGTGCCAGCAGTCCCAGGTCCCCGGGCAGGGATGGCTACACCTTC | CASSPRSPGRDGYTF
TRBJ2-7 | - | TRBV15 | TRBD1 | TGTGCCACCAGCCGTCGGGACAGTCCCTACGAGCAGTACTTC | CATSRRDSPYEQYF
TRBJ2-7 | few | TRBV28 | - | TGTGCCAGCATCAATGGTTCGGCACTGTACGAGCAGTACTTC | CASINGSALYEQYF
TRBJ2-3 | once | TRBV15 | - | TGTGCCACCAGCAGAGATAGTAGTTCAGATACGCAGTATTTT | CATSRDSSSDTQYF
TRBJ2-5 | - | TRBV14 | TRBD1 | TGTGCCAGCAGCTGGCAGGGGGCGGGTGAGCAGTACTTC | CASSWQGAGEQYF
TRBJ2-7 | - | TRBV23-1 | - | TGCGCCAGCAGTCAATCCCCCAGGGGCGGCTACGAGCAGTACTTC | CASSQSPRGGYEQYF
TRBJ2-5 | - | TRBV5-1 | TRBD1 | TGCGCCAGCAGCTCTCAGGGGGAGGAGACCCAGTACTTC | CASSSQGEETQYF
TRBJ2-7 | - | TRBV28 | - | TGTGCCAGCAGTTCACCTTCTTACGAGCAGTACTTC | CASSSPSYEQYF
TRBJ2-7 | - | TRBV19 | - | TGTGCCAGTAGTATGTGGGGGGCGCGAATCTACGAGCAGTACTTC | CASSMWGARIYEQYF
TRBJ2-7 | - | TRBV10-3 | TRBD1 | TGTGCCACCGGGACAGGAGGATCCGAGCAGTACTTC | CATGTGGSEQYF
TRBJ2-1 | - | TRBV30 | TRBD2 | TGTGCCTGGGGGACTAGCGGACGGTTCTTC | CAWGTSGRFF
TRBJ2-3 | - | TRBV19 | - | TGTGCCAGTTCGGGGAGGCTCACAGATACGCAGTATTTT | CASSGRLTDTQYF
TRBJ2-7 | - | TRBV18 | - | TGTGCCAGCTCCCCCAAAGTTTACGAGCAGTACTTC | CASSPKVYEQYF
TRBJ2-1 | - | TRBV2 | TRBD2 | TGTGCCAGCAGCACTAGCGGGAGATACAATGAGCAGTTCTTC | CASSTSGRYNEQFF
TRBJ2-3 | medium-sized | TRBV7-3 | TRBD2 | TGTGCCAGCAGCTTACTCCTAGCGGGGGGGCTAGATACGCAGTATTTT | CASSLLLAGGLDTQYF
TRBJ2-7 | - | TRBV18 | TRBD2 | TGTGCCAGCTCACCTATGCCTCTCAAGAGCGGGAGATCCTACGAGCAGTACTTC | CASSPMPLKSGRSYEQYF
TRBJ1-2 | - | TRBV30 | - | TGTGCCTGGAGTAACGTCCAATCTTATGGCTACACCTTC | CAWSNVQSYGYTF
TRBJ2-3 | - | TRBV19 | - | TGTGCCAGTATCGGGAGCCCCACAGATACGCAGTATTTT | CASIGSPTDTQYF
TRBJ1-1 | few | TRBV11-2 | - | TGTGCCAGCAGCTTCATTCGACCGAACACTGAAGCTTTCTTT | CASSFIRPNTEAFF
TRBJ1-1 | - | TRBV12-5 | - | TGTGCTAGTGGTTTTTTCGAGAACACTGAAGCTTTCTTT | CASGFFENTEAFF
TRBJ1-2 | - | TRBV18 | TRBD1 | TGTGCCAGCTCACCATTGCAGGGGGCTAACTATGGCTACACCTTC | CASSPLQGANYGYTF
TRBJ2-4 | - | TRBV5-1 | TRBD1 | TGCGCCAGCAGCTTGGTGGGACAGGGGACCAAAAACATTCAGTACTTC | CASSLVGQGTKNIQYF
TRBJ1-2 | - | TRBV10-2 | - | TGCGCCAGCAGACCCACAGGGACCGCTGGCTATGGCTACACCTTC | CASRPTGTAGYGYTF
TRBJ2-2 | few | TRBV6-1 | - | TGTGCCAGCAGTGACCGTTCTGGCGGGCCCACCGGGGAGCTGTTTTTT | CASSDRSGGPTGELFF
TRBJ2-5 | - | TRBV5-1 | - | TGCGCCAGCAGCCTGGGAGGGGGGGCCTTACAAGAGACCCAGTACTTC | CASSLGGGALQETQYF
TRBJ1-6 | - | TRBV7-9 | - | TGTGCCAGCAGCTTATCCAGGGTGAGCTCCTATAATTCACCCCTCCACTTT | CASSLSRVSSYNSPLHF
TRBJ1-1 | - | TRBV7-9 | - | TGTGCCAGCAGCTTATCCCCTGAAGCTTTCTTT | CASSLSPEAFF
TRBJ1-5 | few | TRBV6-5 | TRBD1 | TGTGCCAGCAGTTCCGGGACAGTCAATCAGCCCCAGCATTTT | CASSSGTVNQPQHF
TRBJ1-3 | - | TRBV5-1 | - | TGCGCCAGCAGCTTGGCCTTCAGGGAAGGAAACACCATATATTTT | CASSLAFREGNTIYF
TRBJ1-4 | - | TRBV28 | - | TGTGCCAGCAGTTTCCGAGGGAGGCCGATCCAACTGTTTTTT | CASSFRGRPIQLFF
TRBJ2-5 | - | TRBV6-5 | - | TGTGCCAGCAGTTACTGGGCAGAAGAGACCCAGTACTTC | CASSYWAEETQYF
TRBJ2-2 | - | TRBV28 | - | TGTGCCAGCACGGGACTCGGACTTCTCACCGGGGAGCTGTTTTTT | CASTGLGLLTGELFF
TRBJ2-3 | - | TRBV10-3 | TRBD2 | TGTGCCATCAGAGCGGGACTACAAACAGATACGCAGTATTTT | CAIRAGLQTDTQYF
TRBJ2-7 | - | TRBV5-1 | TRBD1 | TGCGCCAGCAGCGCTCGCTCCGGGACAGGGGCTTACGAGCAGTACTTC | CASSARSGTGAYEQYF
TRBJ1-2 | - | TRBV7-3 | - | TGTGCCAGCAGCCCCGTAGGGGGCTATGGCTACACCTTC | CASSPVGGYGYTF
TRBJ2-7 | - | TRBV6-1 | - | TGTGCCAGCAGTGAAAGGGGGGCCTACGAGCAGTACTTC | CASSERGAYEQYF
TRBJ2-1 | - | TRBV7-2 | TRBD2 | TGTGCCAGCAGCTTATCGAGCGGGAGTTACAATGAGCAGTTCTTC | CASSLSSGSYNEQFF